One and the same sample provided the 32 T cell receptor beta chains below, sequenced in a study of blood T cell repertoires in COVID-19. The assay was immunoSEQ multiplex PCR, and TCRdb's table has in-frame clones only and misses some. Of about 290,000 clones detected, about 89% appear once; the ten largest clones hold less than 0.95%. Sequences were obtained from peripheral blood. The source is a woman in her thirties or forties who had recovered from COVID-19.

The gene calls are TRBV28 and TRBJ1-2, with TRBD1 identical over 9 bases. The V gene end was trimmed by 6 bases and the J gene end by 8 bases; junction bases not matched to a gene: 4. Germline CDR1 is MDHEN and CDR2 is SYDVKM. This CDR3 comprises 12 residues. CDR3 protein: CASSQQGAGYTF. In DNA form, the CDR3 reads TGTGCCAGCAGCCAACAGGGGGCGGGCTACACCTTC.

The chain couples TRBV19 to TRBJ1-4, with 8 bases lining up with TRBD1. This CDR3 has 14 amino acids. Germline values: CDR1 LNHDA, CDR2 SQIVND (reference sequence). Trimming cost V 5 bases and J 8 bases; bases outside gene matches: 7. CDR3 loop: CASSLTGEGEKLFF. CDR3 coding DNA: TGTGCCAGTAGTCTGACAGGGGAAGGCGAAAAACTGTTTTTT.

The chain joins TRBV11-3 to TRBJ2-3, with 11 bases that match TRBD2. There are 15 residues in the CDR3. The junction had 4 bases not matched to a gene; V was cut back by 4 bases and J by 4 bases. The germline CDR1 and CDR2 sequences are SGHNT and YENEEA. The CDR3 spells CASSSLAGAADTQYF. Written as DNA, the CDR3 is TGTGCCAGCAGCTCACTAGCGGGAGCCGCAGATACGCAGTATTTT.

The CDR3 sequence is CASSLVIIAGRVNEQFF. The CDR3 coding sequence is TGTGCCAGCAGCTTAGTAATCATTGCGGGACGCGTCAATGAGCAGTTCTTC. The chain carries TRBV7-2 and TRBJ2-1; D might be TRBD2 (6 bases). The CDR3 contains 17 residues. Germline lookup yields CDR1 SGHTA and CDR2 FQGNSA. Trimming stripped 1 base from V and 6 bases from J, with 19 bases between.

The CDR3 loop is CASSPREGTDGANVLTF. CDR3 nucleotides: TGTGCCAGCTCACCAAGGGAGGGGACGGACGGGGCCAACGTCCTGACTTTC. V usage is TRBV18 and J usage is TRBJ2-6; 7 nucleotides line up with TRBD2. The CDR3 is 17 residues long. The V and J ends lost 2 bases and 4 bases, in that order; junction bases with no gene match: 8. CDR1 KGHSH and CDR2 LQKENI come from the germline V gene. The full variable domain, in which reference TRBV18 and TRBJ2-6 provide the parts outside the CDR3, is NAGVMQNPRHLVRRRGQEARLRCSPMKGHSHVYWYRQLPEEGLKFMVYLQKENIIDESGMPKERFSAEFPKEGPSILRIQQVVRGDSAAYFCASSPREGTDGANVLTFGAGSRLTVL.

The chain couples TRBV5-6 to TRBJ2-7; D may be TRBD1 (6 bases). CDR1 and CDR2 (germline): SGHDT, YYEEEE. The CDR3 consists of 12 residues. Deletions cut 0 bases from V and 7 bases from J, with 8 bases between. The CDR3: CASSLAQGEQYF. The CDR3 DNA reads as TGTGCCAGCAGCTTGGCCCAGGGGGAGCAGTACTTC.

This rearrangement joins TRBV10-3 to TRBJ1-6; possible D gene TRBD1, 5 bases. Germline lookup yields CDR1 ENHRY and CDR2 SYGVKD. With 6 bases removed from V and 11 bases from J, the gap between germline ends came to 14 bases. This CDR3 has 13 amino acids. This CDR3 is CAIRSDSQTPLHF. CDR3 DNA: TGTGCCATCAGATCCGACAGCCAAACACCCCTCCACTTT.

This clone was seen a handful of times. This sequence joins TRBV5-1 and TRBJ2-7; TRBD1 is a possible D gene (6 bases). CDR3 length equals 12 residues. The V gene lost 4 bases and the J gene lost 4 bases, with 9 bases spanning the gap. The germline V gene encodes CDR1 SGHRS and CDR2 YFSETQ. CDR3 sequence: CASSPTGYEQYF. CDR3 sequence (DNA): TGCGCCAGCAGCCCGACAGGATACGAGCAGTACTTC.

CDR3 loop: CATSDEYKADTQYF. CDR3 nucleotides: TGTGCCACCAGTGACGAATACAAAGCAGATACGCAGTATTTT. The chain combines TRBV24-1 with TRBJ2-3; D remains unclear. Germline V lookup: CDR1 KGHDR, CDR2 SFDVKD. Between the trimmed V and J ends, which lost 4 bases and 4 bases, there was a span of 11 bases. CDR3 length equals 14 residues.

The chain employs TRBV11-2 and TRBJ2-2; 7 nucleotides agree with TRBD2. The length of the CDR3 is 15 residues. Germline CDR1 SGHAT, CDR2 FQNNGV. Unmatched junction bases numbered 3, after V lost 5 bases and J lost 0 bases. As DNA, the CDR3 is TGTGCCAGCAGCCTGGGACTATCGAACACCGGGGAGCTGTTTTTT. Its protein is CASSLGLSNTGELFF.

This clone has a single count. Here the CDR3 DNA reads TGCGCCAGCAGCCCGGACAGGGTCGGCAGCTACACTGAAGCTTTCTTT. Translation: CASSPDRVGSYTEAFF. The chain has TRBV5-1 and TRBJ1-1, with 8 bases matching TRBD1. Germline assignment: CDR1 SGHRS and CDR2 YFSETQ. CDR3 size: 16 residues. Trimming took 4 bases from V and 3 from J; bases not matched to a gene: 11.

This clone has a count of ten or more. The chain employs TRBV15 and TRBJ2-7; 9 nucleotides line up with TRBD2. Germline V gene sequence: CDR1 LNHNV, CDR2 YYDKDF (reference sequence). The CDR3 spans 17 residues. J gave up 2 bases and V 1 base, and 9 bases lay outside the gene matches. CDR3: CATSRAGGLAGTYEQYF. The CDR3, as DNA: TGTGCCACCAGCAGAGCGGGTGGGCTAGCGGGAACCTACGAGCAGTACTTC.

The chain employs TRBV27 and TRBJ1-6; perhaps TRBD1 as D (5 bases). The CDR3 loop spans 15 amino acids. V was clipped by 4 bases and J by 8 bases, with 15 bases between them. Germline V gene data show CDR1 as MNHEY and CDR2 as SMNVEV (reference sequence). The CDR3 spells CASSSGTLGHSPLHF. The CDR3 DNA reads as TGTGCCAGCAGTTCAGGGACTCTGGGGCATTCACCCCTCCACTTT.

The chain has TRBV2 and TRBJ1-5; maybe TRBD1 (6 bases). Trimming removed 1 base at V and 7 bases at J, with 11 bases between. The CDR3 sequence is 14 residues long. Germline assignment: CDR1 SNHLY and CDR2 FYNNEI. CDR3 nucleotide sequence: TGTGCCAGCAGTGAAGGGCAGGGGTGGCAGCCCCAGCATTTT. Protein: CASSEGQGWQPQHF. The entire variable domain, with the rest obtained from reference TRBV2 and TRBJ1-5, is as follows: EPEVTQTPSHQVTQMGQEVILRCVPISNHLYFYWYRQILGQKVEFLVSFYNNEISEKSEIFDDQFSVERPDGSNFTLKIRSTKLEDSAMYFCASSEGQGWQPQHFGDGTRLSIL.

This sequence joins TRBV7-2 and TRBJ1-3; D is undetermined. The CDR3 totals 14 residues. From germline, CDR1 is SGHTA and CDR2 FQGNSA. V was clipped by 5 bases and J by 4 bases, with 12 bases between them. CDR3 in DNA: TGTGCCAGCAGCCTTAGTAGGGAGGGAAACACCATATATTTT. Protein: CASSLSREGNTIYF.

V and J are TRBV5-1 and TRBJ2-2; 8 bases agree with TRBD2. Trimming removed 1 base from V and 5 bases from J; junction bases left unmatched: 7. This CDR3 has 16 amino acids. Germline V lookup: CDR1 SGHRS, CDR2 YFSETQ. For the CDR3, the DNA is TGCGCCAGCAGCTTGAAACCAGCGGGAGATACCGGGGAGCTGTTTTTT. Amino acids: CASSLKPAGDTGELFF.

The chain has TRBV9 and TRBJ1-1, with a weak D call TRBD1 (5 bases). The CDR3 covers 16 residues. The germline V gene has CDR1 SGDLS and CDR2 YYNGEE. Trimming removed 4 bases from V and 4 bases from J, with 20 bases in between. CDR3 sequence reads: CASSPGERLVGTEAFF. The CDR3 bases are TGTGCCAGCAGCCCGGGGGAGCGGCTGGTGGGCACTGAAGCTTTCTTT.

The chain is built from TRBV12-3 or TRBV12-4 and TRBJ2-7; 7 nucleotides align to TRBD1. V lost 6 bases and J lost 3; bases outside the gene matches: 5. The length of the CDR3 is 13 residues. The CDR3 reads CASRRDSLYEQYF. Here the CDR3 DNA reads TGTGCCAGCAGAAGGGACAGCCTCTACGAGCAGTACTTC.

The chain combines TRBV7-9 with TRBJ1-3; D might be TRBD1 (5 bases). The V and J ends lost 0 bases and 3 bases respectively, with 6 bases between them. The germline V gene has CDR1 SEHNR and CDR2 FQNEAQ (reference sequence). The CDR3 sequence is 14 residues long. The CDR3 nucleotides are TGTGCCAGCAGCTTAGCAGGGGTTGGAAACACCATATATTTT. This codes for CASSLAGVGNTIYF.

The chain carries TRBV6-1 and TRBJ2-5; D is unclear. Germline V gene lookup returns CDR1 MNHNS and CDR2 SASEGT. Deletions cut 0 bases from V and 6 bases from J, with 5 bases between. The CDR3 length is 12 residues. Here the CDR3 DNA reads TGTGCCAGCAGTGAAGCGCAGAAGACCCAGTACTTC. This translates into CASSEAQKTQYF.

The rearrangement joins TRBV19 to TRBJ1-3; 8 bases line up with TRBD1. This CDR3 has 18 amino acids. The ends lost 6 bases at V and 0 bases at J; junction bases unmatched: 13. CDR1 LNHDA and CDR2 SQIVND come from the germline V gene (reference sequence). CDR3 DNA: TGTGCCAGTAGGCCGGGACAGGCCCGCCGACTCTCTGGAAACACCATATATTTT. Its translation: CASRPGQARRLSGNTIYF.

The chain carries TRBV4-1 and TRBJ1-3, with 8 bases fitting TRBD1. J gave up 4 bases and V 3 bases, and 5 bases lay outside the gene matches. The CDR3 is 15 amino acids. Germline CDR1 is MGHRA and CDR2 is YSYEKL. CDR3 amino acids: CASSHRTGIGNTIYF. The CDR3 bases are TGCGCCAGCAGCCACCGGACAGGGATCGGAAACACCATATATTTT.

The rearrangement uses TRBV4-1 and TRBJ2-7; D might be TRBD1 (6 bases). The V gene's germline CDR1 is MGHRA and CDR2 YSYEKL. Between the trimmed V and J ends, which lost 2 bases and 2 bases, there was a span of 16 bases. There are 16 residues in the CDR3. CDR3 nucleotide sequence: TGCGCCAGCAGCCAACCTCGGGACACTAAGACCTACGAGCAGTACTTC. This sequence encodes CASSQPRDTKTYEQYF.

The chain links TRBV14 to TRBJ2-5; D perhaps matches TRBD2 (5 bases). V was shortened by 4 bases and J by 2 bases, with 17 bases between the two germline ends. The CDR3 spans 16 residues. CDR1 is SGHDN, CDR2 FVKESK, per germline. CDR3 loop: CASSPSERRLQETQYF. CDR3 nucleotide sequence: TGTGCCAGCAGCCCTTCAGAGCGGCGGCTACAAGAGACCCAGTACTTC.

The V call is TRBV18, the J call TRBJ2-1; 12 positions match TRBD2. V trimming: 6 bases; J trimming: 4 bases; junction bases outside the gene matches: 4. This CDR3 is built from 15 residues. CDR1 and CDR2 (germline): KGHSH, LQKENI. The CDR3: CASSPTSGGYNEQFF. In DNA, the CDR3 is TGTGCCAGCTCCCCGACTAGCGGGGGTTACAATGAGCAGTTCTTC. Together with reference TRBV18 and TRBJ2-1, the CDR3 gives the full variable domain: NAGVMQNPRHLVRRRGQEARLRCSPMKGHSHVYWYRQLPEEGLKFMVYLQKENIIDESGMPKERFSAEFPKEGPSILRIQQVVRGDSAAYFCASSPTSGGYNEQFFGPGTRLTVL.

The CDR3 bases are TGTGCCAGCAGCTTGTTCAGCGCGAACACCGGGGAGCTGTTTTTT. Encoded protein: CASSLFSANTGELFF. The rearrangement links TRBV5-6 to TRBJ2-2; D call uncertain. Trimming cost V 1 base and J 0 bases, with 7 bases left between them. The V gene's germline CDR1 is SGHDT and CDR2 YYEEEE. This CDR3 region has 15 residues.

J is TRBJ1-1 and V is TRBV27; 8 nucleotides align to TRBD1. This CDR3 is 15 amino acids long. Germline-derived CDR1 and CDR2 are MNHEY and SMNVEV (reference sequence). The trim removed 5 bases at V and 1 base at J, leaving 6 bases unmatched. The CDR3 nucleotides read TGTGCCAGCAGTCCGGGACAGGCTACGAACACTGAAGCTTTCTTT. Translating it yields CASSPGQATNTEAFF.

The chain's CDR3 is CASSSRGTDTQYF. The CDR3 coding sequence is TGTGCCAGCAGTTCCCGGGGGACAGATACGCAGTATTTT. J is TRBJ2-3 and V is TRBV12-3 or TRBV12-4; D perhaps matches TRBD2 (6 bases). The CDR3 consists of 13 residues. Trimming cost V 4 bases and J 3 bases, with 8 bases left between them.

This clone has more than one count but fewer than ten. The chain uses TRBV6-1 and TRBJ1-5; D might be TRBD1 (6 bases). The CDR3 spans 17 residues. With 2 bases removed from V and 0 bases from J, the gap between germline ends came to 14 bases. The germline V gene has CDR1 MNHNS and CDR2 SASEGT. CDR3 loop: CASSESSTGDSNQPQHF. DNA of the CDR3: TGTGCCAGCAGTGAATCGTCGACAGGTGATAGCAATCAGCCCCAGCATTTT.

The CDR3 loop reads CASSPAGGWETQYF. DNA for the CDR3: TGTGCCAGCAGCCCTGCGGGAGGGTGGGAGACCCAGTACTTC. V is TRBV7-2 and J is TRBJ2-5; 9 nucleotides match TRBD2. CDR1 is SGHTA and CDR2 is FQGNSA in the germline V gene. The trim removed 5 bases at V and 5 bases at J, leaving 6 bases unmatched. The CDR3 runs to 14 residues.

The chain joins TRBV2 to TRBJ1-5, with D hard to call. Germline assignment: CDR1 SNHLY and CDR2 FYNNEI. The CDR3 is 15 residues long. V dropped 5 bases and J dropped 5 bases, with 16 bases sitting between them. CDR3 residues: CASSTKPDGDQPQHF. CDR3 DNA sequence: TGTGCCAGCAGTACTAAACCGGACGGGGATCAGCCCCAGCATTTT.

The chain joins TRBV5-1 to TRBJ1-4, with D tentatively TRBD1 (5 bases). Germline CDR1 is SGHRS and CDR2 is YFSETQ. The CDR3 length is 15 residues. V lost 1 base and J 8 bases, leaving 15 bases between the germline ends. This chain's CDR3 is CASSLSAGQGEKLFF. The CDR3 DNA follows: TGCGCCAGCAGCTTGTCGGCGGGGCAAGGGGAAAAACTGTTTTTT. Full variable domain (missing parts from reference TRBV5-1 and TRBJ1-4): KAGVTQTPRYLIKTRGQQVTLSCSPISGHRSVSWYQQTPGQGLQFLFEYFSETQRNKGNFPGRFSGRQFSNSRSEMNVSTLELGDSALYLCASSLSAGQGEKLFFGSGTQLSVL.